This T cell receptor beta chain was recovered during a study of shared clonotypes between healthy human individuals. The length of the CDR3 is 13 residues. The V segment lost 3 bases and the J segment 10 bases; nucleotides outside the gene matches: 6. CDR1 is KGHSH, CDR2 LQKENI, per germline. Regarding this clone: No antigen is known for it.

Original processing notes: ImmunoSEQ junction-only sequences lacked quality scores, so their filtering differed. Clones were sequenced by immunoSEQ multiplex PCR, and TCRdb holds only the in-frame ones, with some missing. Clone size and V and J calls were adopted from that table, with D and trimming inferred from the DNA. The table includes a few million clones, more than 80% detected once. General study points: Among a few donors, approximately 5% of naive CD4 clonotypes were found in common.

The genes are TRBV18 and TRBJ2-7, with 10 bases that match TRBD1. This clonotype was obtained from a man aged 18 to 29 in good health. Sequenced sample: naive CD4+ T cells sorted from blood. The subset is: CD45RA+ positively selected. The CDR3 DNA follows: TGTGCCAGCTCACCCGGCCGGGACAGGGGACAGTACTTC. Residues: CASSPGRDRGQYF. Using reference TRBV18 and TRBJ2-7 for the parts outside the CDR3, the full variable domain is NAGVMQNPRHLVRRRGQEARLRCSPMKGHSHVYWYRQLPEEGLKFMVYLQKENIIDESGMPKERFSAEFPKEGPSILRIQQVVRGDSAAYFCASSPGRDRGQYFGPGTRLTVT.